Sequencing of this TCR beta chain was carried out in a study of vaccination and CD4 T cells after COVID-19. Comments on this clonotype: What it binds is unknown.

An Oncomine TCR Beta short-read assay was used to sequence the DNA from cultured CD4+ T cells. TCRdb re-called the PCR reads with MiXCR, one entry per CDR3 protein. The data contain about 9,900 distinct CDR3 sequences, about 33% of them seen just once; the ten biggest clones take up under 35%. V was clipped by 0 bases and J by 2 bases; unmatched bases: 2. Germline V gene sequence: CDR1 SGHDT, CDR2 YYEEEE. The length of the CDR3 is 16 residues. As for treatment: roughly nine-day PBMC culture with coronavirus spike peptide pools or control peptides (ViraFEST assay). Gathering of the CD4+ T cells, from the unexposed donor, took place before the COVID-19 pandemic (2011-2018).

The sample was CD4+ T cells from blood, cultured in vitro. This clonotype originated in a human donor in good health. This chain connects TRBV5-6 to TRBJ1-6; 7 nucleotides align to TRBD1. The CDR3 nucleotides read TGTGCCAGCAGCTTGGTAGGACAGGCCTATAATTCACCCCTCCACTTT. Protein sequence: CASSLVGQAYNSPLHF.